Listed here is a single T cell receptor (beta chain). The antigen remains undetermined. This record belongs to a study of cytomegalovirus exposure and HLA in healthy donors. Findings of the study overall: Some public TCRs appeared in many individuals, while most sequences were rare. Upon later analysis, HLA-associated TCR beta chains proved more clonally expanded than other, equally common chains. After further analysis at a later stage, around 17,000 TCR beta sequences were associated with HLA alleles at 0.05 false discovery rate. One variant, a missense change in DCLRE1C, was linked in a later analysis to TCR beta V- and J-gene trimming.

Both 60 Vbeta primers and 13 Jbeta primers went into the PCR. Generated by immunoSEQ multiplex PCR, the TCRdb table keeps only in-frame clones and is missing some. The data contain 150,000 to 250,000 clones, about four fifths of them singletons. CDR1 is SQVTM and CDR2 is ANQGSEA in the germline V gene. The CDR3 runs 12 residues. V lost 5 bases and J 4 bases, leaving 11 bases between the germline ends. Sequencing was carried out using PBMCs. The source of this sequence is a girl between 10 and 17 years old in good health and CMV-seropositive. The V gene is TRBV29-1, the J gene TRBJ1-1, with D hard to call. The CDR3 DNA follows: TGCAGCGTTCTAAGAGGGCTCACTGAAGCTTTCTTT. It yields the protein CSVLRGLTEAFF.